This passage covers 7 T cell receptor beta chains from one sample sequenced in a study of blood T cell repertoires in COVID-19. The protocol was immunoSEQ multiplex PCR, while the TCRdb copy is restricted to in-frame clones and leaves out a portion. The sample includes around 300,000 clones, approximately 87% seen only once; the top ten take roughly 4%. The source material was peripheral blood. The receptors were sampled from a woman in her 50s with active or convalescent COVID-19.

The chain joins TRBV6-5 to TRBJ2-6, with D hard to call. The CDR3 is 13 residues long. The V end was cut by 11 bases, the J end by 0 bases, with 8 bases between. The germline gives CDR1 MNHEY, CDR2 SVGAGI. CDR3 protein: CACRDSGANVLTF. CDR3 nucleotide sequence: TGTGCCTGCCGCGACTCTGGGGCCAACGTCCTGACTTTC.

This rearrangement joins TRBV24-1 to TRBJ2-5; D is perhaps TRBD2 (7 bases). The V gene lost 3 bases and the J gene lost 5 bases, with 12 bases spanning the gap. Germline lookup yields CDR1 KGHDR and CDR2 SFDVKD. This CDR3 region has 14 residues. The CDR3 DNA reads TGTGCCACCAGTGATAATGGGGGGGCGGAGACCCAGTACTTC. It specifies CATSDNGGAETQYF.

CDR3 DNA sequence: TGTGCCAGCACCTCCGACAGGGGCTATGGCTACACCTTC. As protein: CASTSDRGYGYTF. The J gene is TRBJ1-2, the V gene TRBV18; 8 bases are shared with TRBD1. CDR1 KGHSH and CDR2 LQKENI come from the germline V gene. Losses at the gene ends were 8 bases for V and 4 bases for J; bases not matched to a gene: 6. The CDR3 totals 13 residues. Full variable domain (rest looked up from reference TRBV18 and TRBJ1-2): NAGVMQNPRHLVRRRGQEARLRCSPMKGHSHVYWYRQLPEEGLKFMVYLQKENIIDESGMPKERFSAEFPKEGPSILRIQQVVRGDSAAYFCASTSDRGYGYTFGSGTRLTVV.

The chain employs TRBV23-1 and TRBJ1-5; the match to TRBD1 covers 7 bases. TRBV23-1 is an ORF, with its function uncertain. The J segment lost 7 bases and the V segment lost 6 bases, leaving 15 bases of the junction unmatched. The CDR3 is 16 amino acids. CDR3 in amino acids: CASSPRRQGKWQPQHF. CDR3 DNA: TGCGCCAGCAGCCCCCGGCGACAGGGTAAGTGGCAGCCCCAGCATTTT.

This chain joins TRBV5-1 and TRBJ1-4; maybe TRBD1 (5 bases). The V end was cut by 4 bases, the J end by 2 bases, with 9 bases between. Germline CDR1 is SGHRS and CDR2 is YFSETQ. The CDR3 is 14 amino acids. The CDR3: CASSHGGTNEKLFF. The CDR3 DNA is TGCGCCAGCAGCCACGGGGGTACTAATGAAAAACTGTTTTTT. Full variable domain (rest looked up from reference TRBV5-1 and TRBJ1-4): KAGVTQTPRYLIKTRGQQVTLSCSPISGHRSVSWYQQTPGQGLQFLFEYFSETQRNKGNFPGRFSGRQFSNSRSEMNVSTLELGDSALYLCASSHGGTNEKLFFGSGTQLSVL.

CDR3 nucleotides: TGCGCCAGCAGCCAAGGGACTGAAGGCTACACCTTC. It codes for CASSQGTEGYTF. The V call is TRBV4-1, the J call TRBJ1-2, with D unresolved. The germline gives CDR1 MGHRA, CDR2 YSYEKL. Trimming took 1 base from V and 8 from J, leaving 8 bases between them. The CDR3 loop spans 12 amino acids.

This chain connects TRBV15 to TRBJ1-1, with D hard to call. This CDR3 has 14 amino acids. From germline, CDR1 is LNHNV and CDR2 YYDKDF (reference sequence). The V end lost 2 bases, the J end lost 1 base, and 8 bases lay between the germline ends. DNA of the CDR3: TGTGCCACCAGCAGACGCGGCAGGAACACTGAAGCTTTCTTT. Translating it yields CATSRRGRNTEAFF.